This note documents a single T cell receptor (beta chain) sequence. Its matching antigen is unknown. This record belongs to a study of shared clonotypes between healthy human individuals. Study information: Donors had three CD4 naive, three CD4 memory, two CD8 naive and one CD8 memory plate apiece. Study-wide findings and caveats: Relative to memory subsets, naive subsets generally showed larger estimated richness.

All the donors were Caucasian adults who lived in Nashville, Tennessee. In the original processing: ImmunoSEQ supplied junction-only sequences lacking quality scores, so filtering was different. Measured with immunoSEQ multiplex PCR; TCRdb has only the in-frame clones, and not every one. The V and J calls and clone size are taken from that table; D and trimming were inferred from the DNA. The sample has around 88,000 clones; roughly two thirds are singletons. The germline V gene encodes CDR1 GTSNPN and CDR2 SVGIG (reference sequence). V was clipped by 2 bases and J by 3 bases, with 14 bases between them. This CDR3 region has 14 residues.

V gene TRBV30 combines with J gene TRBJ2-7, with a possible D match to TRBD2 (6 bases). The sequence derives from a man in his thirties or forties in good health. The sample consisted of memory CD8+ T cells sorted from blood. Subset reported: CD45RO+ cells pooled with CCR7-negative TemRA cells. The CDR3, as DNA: TGTGCCTGGAGTTGGGCCGGGGGTCTCTACGAGCAGTACTTC. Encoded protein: CAWSWAGGLYEQYF.